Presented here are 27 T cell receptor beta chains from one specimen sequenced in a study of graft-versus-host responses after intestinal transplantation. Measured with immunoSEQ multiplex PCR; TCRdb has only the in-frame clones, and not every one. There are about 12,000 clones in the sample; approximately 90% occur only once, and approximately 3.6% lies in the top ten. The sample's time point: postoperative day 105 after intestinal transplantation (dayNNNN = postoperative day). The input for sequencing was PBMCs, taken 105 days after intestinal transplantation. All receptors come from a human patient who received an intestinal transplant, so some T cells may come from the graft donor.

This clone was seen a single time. In nucleotides, the CDR3 is TGTGCCAGCAGTTACGGGACAGGGCACACAGATACGCAGTATTTT. Its protein product is CASSYGTGHTDTQYF. The chain recombines TRBV6-5 with TRBJ2-3; 9 bases are shared with TRBD1. The CDR3 covers 15 residues. Germline V gene sequence: CDR1 MNHEY, CDR2 SVGAGI. V lost 2 bases and J lost 2; bases outside the gene matches: 2.

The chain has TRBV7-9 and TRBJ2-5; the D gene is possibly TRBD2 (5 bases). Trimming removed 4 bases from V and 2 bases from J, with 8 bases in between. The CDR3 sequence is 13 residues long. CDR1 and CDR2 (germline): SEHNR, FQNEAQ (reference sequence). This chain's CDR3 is CASSSGLQETQYF. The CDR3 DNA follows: TGTGCCAGCAGCTCCGGACTTCAAGAGACCCAGTACTTC.

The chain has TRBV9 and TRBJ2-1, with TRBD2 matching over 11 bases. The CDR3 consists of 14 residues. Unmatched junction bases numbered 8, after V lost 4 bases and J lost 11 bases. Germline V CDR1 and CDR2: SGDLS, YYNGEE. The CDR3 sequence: CASSTSTSGGQQFF. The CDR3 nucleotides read TGTGCCAGCAGCACTTCAACTAGCGGGGGCCAGCAGTTCTTC.

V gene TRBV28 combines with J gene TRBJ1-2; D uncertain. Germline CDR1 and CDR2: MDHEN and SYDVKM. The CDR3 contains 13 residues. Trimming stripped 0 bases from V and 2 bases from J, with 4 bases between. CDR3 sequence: CASSLWKNYGYTF. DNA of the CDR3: TGTGCCAGCAGTTTATGGAAGAACTATGGCTACACCTTC.

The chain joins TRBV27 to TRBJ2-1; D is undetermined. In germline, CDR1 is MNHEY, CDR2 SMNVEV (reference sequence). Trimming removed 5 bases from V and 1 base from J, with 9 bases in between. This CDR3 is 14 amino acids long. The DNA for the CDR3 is TGTGCCAGCAGTGCCCTCCTGTCCTACAATGAGCAGTTCTTC. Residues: CASSALLSYNEQFF.

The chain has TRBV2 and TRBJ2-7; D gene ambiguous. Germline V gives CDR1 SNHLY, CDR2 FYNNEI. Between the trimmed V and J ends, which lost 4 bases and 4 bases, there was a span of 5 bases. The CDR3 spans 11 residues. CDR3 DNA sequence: TGTGCCAGCAGTGGAAATTACGAGCAGTACTTC. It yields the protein CASSGNYEQYF.

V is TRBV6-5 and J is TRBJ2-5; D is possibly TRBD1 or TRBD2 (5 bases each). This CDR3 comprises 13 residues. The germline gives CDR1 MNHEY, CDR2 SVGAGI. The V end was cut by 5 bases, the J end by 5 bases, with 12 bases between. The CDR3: CASSPGTQETQYF. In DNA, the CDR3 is TGTGCCAGCAGTCCTGGGACGCAGGAGACCCAGTACTTC.

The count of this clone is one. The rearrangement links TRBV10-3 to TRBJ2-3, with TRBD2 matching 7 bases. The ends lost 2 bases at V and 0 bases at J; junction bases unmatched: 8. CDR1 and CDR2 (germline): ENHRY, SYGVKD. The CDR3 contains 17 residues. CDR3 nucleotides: TGTGCCATCAGTGAGCTAATAGCGGGCCCTAGCACAGATACGCAGTATTTT. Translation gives CAISELIAGPSTDTQYF.

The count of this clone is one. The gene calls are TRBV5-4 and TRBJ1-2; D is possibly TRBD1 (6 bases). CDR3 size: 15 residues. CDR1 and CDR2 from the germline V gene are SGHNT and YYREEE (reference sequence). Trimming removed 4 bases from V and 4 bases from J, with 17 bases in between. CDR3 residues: CASSAAEGGFYGYTF. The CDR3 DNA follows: TGTGCCAGCAGCGCCGCAGAGGGGGGATTCTATGGCTACACCTTC.

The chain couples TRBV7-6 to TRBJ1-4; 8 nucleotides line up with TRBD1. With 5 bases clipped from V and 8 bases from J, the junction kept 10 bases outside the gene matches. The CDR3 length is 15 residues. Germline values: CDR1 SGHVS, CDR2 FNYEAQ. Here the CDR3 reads CASSQSGTGGEKLFF. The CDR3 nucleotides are TGTGCCAGCAGCCAATCCGGGACAGGCGGGGAAAAACTGTTTTTT.

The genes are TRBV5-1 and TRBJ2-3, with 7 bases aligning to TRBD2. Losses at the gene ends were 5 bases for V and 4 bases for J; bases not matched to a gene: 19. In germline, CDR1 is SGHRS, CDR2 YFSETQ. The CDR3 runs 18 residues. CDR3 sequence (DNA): TGCGCCAGCAGTCCACGCTCCCCCAACAGCGGGGTCCCAGATACGCAGTATTTT. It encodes CASSPRSPNSGVPDTQYF.

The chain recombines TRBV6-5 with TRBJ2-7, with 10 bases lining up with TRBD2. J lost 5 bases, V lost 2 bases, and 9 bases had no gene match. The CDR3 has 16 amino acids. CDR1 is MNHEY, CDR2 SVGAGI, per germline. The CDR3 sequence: CASSYAGLAGDNEQYF. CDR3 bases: TGTGCCAGCAGTTACGCTGGGCTAGCGGGAGATAACGAGCAGTACTTC.

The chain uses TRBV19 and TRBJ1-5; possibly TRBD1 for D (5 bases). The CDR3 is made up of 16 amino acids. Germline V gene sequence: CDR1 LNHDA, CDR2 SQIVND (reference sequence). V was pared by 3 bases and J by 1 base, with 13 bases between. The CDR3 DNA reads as TGTGCCAGTAGTATGAGAGGGGCAGGGAGCAATCAGCCCCAGCATTTT. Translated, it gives CASSMRGAGSNQPQHF.

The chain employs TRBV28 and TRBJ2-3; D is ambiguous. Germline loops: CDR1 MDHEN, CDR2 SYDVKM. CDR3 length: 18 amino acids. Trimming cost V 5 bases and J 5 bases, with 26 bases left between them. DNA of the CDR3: TGTGCCAGCAGTCTCTATCTGTCAGGCCTTACCATCGAAGATACGCAGTATTTT. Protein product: CASSLYLSGLTIEDTQYF.

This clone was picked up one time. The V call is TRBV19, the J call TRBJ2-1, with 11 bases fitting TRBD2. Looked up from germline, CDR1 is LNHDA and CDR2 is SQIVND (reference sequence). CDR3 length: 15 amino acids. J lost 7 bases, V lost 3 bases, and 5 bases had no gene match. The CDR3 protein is CASSIRGLADNEQFF. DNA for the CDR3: TGTGCCAGTAGTATCCGGGGACTAGCGGATAATGAGCAGTTCTTC.

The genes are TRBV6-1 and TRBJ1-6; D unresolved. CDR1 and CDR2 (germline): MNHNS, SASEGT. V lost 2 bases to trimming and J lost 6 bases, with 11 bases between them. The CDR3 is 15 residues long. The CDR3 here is CASSEWAGGNSPLHF. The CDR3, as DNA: TGTGCCAGCAGTGAATGGGCGGGTGGTAATTCACCCCTCCACTTT.

The CDR3 DNA is TGTGCCAGCAGTGAGGCCGCGGGGAACACCGGGGAGCTGTTTTTT. The encoded protein is CASSEAAGNTGELFF. The V call is TRBV6-4, the J call TRBJ2-2; D perhaps matches TRBD2 (5 bases). Trimming pared 3 bases from V and 1 base from J, leaving 9 bases between. This CDR3 has 15 residues. Germline CDR1 and CDR2: MRHNA and SNTAGT.

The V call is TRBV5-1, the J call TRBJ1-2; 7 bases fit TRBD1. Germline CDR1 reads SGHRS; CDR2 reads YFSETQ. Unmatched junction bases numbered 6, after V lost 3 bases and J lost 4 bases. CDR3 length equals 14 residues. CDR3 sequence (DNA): TGCGCCAGCAGCTCGCTACAGGGGCCCTATGGCTACACCTTC. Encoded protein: CASSSLQGPYGYTF.

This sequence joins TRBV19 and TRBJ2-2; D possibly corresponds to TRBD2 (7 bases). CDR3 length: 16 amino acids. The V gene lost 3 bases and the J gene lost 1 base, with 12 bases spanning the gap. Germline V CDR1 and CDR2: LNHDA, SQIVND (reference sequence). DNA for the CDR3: TGTGCCAGTAGTATTCGGGGGGCGAGGAACACCGGGGAGCTGTTTTTT. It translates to CASSIRGARNTGELFF.

The CDR3 here is CASRSSGELFF. The CDR3 DNA sequence: TGTGCCAGCAGATCTAGCGGGGAACTCTTCTTC. The chain is built from TRBV2 and TRBJ2-1; 9 bases align to TRBD2. The germline CDR1 and CDR2 sequences are SNHLY and FYNNEI. This CDR3 region has 11 residues. The junction had 7 bases not matched to a gene; V was cut back by 6 bases and J by 16 bases.

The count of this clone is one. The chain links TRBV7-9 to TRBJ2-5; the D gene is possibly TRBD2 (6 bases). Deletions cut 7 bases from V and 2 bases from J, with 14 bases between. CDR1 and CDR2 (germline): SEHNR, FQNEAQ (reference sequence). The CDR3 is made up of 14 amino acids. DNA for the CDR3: TGTGCCAGCAACCACCGGGGGTTACAAGAGACCCAGTACTTC. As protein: CASNHRGLQETQYF.

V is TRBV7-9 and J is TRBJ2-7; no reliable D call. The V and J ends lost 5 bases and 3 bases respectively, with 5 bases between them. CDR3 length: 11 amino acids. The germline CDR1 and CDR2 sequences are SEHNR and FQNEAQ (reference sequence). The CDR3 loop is CASSGDYEQYF. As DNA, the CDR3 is TGTGCCAGCAGCGGGGACTACGAGCAGTACTTC.

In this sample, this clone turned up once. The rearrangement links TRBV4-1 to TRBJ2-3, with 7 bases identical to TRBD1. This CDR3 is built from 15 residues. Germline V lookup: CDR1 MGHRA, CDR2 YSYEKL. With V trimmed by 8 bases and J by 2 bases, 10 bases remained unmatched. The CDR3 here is CASAPGQFDTDTQYF. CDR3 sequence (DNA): TGCGCCAGCGCCCCGGGACAGTTCGACACAGATACGCAGTATTTT.

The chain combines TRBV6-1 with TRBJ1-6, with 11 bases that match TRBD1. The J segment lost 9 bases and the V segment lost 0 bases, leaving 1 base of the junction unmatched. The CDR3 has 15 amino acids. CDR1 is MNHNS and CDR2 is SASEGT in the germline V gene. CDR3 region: CASSEAGTGGSPLHF. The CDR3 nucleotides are TGTGCCAGCAGTGAAGCTGGGACAGGGGGTTCACCCCTCCACTTT.

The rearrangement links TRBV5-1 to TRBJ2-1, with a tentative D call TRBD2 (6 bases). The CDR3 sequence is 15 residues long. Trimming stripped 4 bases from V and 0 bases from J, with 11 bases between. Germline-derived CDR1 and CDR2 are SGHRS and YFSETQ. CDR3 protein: CASSKTRGSYNEQFF. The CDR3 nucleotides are TGCGCCAGCAGCAAGACTAGGGGCTCCTACAATGAGCAGTTCTTC.

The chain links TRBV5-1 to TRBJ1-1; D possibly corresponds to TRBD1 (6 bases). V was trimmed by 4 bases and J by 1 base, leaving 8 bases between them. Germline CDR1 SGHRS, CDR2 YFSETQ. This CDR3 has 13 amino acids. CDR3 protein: CASSGGQNTEAFF. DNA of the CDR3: TGCGCCAGCAGCGGGGGACAGAACACTGAAGCTTTCTTT.

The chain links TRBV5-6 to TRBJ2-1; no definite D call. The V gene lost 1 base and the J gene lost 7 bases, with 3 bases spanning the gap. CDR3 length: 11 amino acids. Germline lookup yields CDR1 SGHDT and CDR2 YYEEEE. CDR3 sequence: CASSLRNEQFF. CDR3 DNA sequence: TGTGCCAGCAGCTTGCGGAATGAGCAGTTCTTC.